This T cell receptor beta chain was documented in a study of blood T cell repertoires in COVID-19. Study at large: Acute-phase and convalescent COVID-19 samples originated in the United States, Italy and Spain. The analysed material was cDNA or gDNA that came from T cells, B-cell-depleted T cells, or PBMCs.

Only in-frame clones appear in the TCRdb table, and some are missing; sequencing was by immunoSEQ multiplex PCR. Of about 150,000 clones in the sample, approximately 90% are singletons; the top ten hold approximately 1.2%. Participants were aged about 18 to 100 years from 20 to 30 US areas. Participants' own reports of clinical history determined their cohort assignment. The germline CDR1 and CDR2 sequences are KGHDR and SFDVKD. This CDR3 contains 12 residues. V lost 0 bases and J 10 bases, leaving 6 bases between the germline ends. This chain connects TRBV24-1 to TRBJ2-1, with TRBD2 as a possible D gene (5 bases). The specimen was PBMCs or T cells enriched from blood (not recorded which). This sequence was found in a woman aged 25 to 39 with acute COVID-19. CDR3: CATSDLPGEQFF. CDR3 nucleotide sequence: TGTGCCACCAGTGATTTGCCGGGGGAGCAGTTCTTC.